These T cell receptor beta chains were read from a single sample in a study of shared clonotypes between healthy human individuals. TCRdb keeps only in-frame clones here, not all; method: immunoSEQ multiplex PCR. The repertoire consists of about 2,500,000 clones, with 90% to 95% occurring once and the leading ten covering roughly 0.13%. Sequencing was done on a sample of naive CD4+ T cells sorted from blood. All receptors come from a man aged 18 to 29 in good health. The CDR3 runs from the conserved cysteine through the conserved F or W. The D gene is left open where the match is weak. Expanded clones are given a class, and other clones once, few, many or no size at all.

d_call	v_call	clone_size	j_call	cdr3_nt	cdr3_aa
.	TRBV7-2	.	TRBJ2-3	TGTGCCAGCAGCTTAGCGCGGGAAGCGGCATATACGCAGTATTTT	CASSLAREAAYTQYF
TRBD1	TRBV7-2	.	TRBJ1-2	TGTGCCAGCAGCTCACCAAAGGGGGGACAGGGGACCTATGGCTACACCTTC	CASSSPKGGQGTYGYTF
TRBD2	TRBV10-3	.	TRBJ2-2	TGTGCCATCAGTGAGGGACTAGACCCCACCGGGGAGCTGTTTTTT	CAISEGLDPTGELFF
TRBD1	TRBV18	.	TRBJ1-2	TGTGCCAGCTCACCACCAATTGGGACAGGGACTAACTATGGCTACACCTTC	CASSPPIGTGTNYGYTF
TRBD1	TRBV30	.	TRBJ2-5	TGTGCCTGGAGTTACGGCAGGGGGCAACAAGAGACCCAGTACTTC	CAWSYGRGQQETQYF
TRBD1	TRBV27	.	TRBJ1-2	TGTGCCAGCAGCACCCTGACAGGGCCCTATGGCTACACCTTC	CASSTLTGPYGYTF
TRBD1	TRBV9	.	TRBJ1-2	TGTGCCAGCAGCGCCAATCAGCTCGGGACAGGGGGCTATGGCTACACCTTC	CASSANQLGTGGYGYTF
TRBD2	TRBV7-7	few	TRBJ2-1	TGTGCTAGCAGCGCCGGGACTAGCGGCGAGCAGTTCTTC	CASSAGTSGEQFF
TRBD2	TRBV27	.	TRBJ2-1	TGTGCCAGCAGTTCCCCGGGACTAGCGGGAACGGGGTCCTACAATGAGCAGTTCTTC	CASSSPGLAGTGSYNEQFF
.	TRBV7-2	.	TRBJ2-6	TGTGCCAGCAGCTTAGGTGTGGGGGCGGCTGGGGCCAACGTCCTGACTTTC	CASSLGVGAAGANVLTF
TRBD1	TRBV6-1	few	TRBJ1-6	TGTGCCAGCAGTGGAGACGGGAGGCCAGGGGGAAATATGGGGTCACCCCTCCACTTT	CASSGDGRPGGNMGSPLHF
.	TRBV29-1	.	TRBJ2-5	TGCAGCGTTTCCCAAATTGCGGGATACGAGACCCAGTACTTC	CSVSQIAGYETQYF
TRBD1	TRBV11-2	.	TRBJ1-6	TGTGCCAGCAGCTCCCATAGGGACAGGGTGCACTTT	CASSSHRDRVHF
.	TRBV2	.	TRBJ1-1	TGTGCCAGCAGGATTTTTACGGCCGAACAGACTGAAGCTTTCTTT	CASRIFTAEQTEAFF
.	TRBV7-9	.	TRBJ2-2	TGTGCCAGCAGCTTAGTACAGGGTGGAACCGGGGAGCTGTTTTTT	CASSLVQGGTGELFF
.	TRBV28	.	TRBJ2-7	TGTGCCAGCAGTCTCGCCGGGACACCCACTAGCGAGCAGTACTTC	CASSLAGTPTSEQYF
.	TRBV2	once	TRBJ2-7	TGTGCCAGCACCTCCCAGGGCCTGCTGAGCAAATACTCCTACGAGCAGTACTTC	CASTSQGLLSKYSYEQYF
.	TRBV5-1	.	TRBJ1-1	TGCGCCAGCAGCTCCGATTCTTGGGGGCACACTGAAGCTTTCTTT	CASSSDSWGHTEAFF
TRBD2	TRBV5-4	.	TRBJ2-3	TGTGCCAGCAGCTTGACGGTAGCGGGGGGCCGGGATACGCAGTATTTT	CASSLTVAGGRDTQYF
TRBD1	TRBV10-3	once	TRBJ1-3	TGTGCCATCAGTGACGACAGGGGGCTATCTGGAAACACCATATATTTT	CAISDDRGLSGNTIYF
.	TRBV27	.	TRBJ1-5	TGTGCCAGCAGTTTGAGGAGGAGCAATCAGCCCCAGCATTTT	CASSLRRSNQPQHF
.	TRBV7-2	.	TRBJ2-3	TGTGCCAGCAGCTTAAACACCGGCACAGATACGCAGTATTTT	CASSLNTGTDTQYF
.	TRBV28	.	TRBJ2-6	TGTGCCAGCAGTTCAGGGTTCGGGGCCAACGTCCTGACTTTC	CASSSGFGANVLTF